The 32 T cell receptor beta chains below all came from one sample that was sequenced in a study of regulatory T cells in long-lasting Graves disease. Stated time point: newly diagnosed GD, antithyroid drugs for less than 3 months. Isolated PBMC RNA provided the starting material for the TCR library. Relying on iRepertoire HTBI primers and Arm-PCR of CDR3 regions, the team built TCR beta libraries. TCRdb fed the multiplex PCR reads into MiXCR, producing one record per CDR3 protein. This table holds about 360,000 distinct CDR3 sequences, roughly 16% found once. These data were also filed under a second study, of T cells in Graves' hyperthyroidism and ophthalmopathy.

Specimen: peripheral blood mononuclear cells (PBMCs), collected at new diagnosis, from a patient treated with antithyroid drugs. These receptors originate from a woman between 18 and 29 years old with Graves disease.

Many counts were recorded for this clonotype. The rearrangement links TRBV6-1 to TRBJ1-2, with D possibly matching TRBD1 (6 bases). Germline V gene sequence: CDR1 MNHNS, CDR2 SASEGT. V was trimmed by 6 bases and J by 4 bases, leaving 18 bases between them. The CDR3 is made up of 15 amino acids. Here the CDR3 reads CASRPYWEGGYGYTF. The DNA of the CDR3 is TGTGCCAGCAGGCCTTATTGGGAAGGGGGCTATGGCTACACCTTC.

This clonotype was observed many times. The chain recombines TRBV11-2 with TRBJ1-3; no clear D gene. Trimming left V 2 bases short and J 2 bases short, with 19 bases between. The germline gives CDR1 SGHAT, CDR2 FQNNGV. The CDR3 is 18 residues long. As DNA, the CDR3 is TGTGCCAGCAGCTTAAGCGGGTTGCGGACGAGGACTGGAAACACCATATATTTT. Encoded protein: CASSLSGLRTRTGNTIYF.

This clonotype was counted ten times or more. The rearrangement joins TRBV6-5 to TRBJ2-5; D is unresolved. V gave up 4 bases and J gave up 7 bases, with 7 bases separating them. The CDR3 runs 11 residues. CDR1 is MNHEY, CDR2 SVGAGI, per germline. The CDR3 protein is CASSWVGTQYF. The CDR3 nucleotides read TGTGCCAGCAGTTGGGTTGGGACCCAGTACTTC.

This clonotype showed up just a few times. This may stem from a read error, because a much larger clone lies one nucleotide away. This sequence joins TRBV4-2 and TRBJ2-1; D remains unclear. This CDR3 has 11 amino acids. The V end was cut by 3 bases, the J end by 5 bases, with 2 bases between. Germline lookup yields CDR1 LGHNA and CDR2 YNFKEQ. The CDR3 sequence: CASSHDNEQFF. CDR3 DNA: TGTGCCAGCAGCCACGACAATGAGCAGTTCTTC.

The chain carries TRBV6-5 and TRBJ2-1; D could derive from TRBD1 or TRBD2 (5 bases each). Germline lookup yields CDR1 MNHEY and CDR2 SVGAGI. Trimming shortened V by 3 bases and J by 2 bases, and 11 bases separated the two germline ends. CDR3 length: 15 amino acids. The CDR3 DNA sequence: TGTGCCAGCAGTTATGCGAGGGGACCCTACAATGAGCAGTTCTTC. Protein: CASSYARGPYNEQFF.

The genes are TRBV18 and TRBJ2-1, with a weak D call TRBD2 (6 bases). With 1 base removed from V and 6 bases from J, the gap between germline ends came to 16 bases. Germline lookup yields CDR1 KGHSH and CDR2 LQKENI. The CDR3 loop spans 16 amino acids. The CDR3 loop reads CASSPRDSASGNEQFF. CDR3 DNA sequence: TGTGCCAGCTCACCACGGGACTCCGCCTCAGGCAATGAGCAGTTCTTC. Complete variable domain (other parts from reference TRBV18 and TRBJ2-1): NAGVMQNPRHLVRRRGQEARLRCSPMKGHSHVYWYRQLPEEGLKFMVYLQKENIIDESGMPKERFSAEFPKEGPSILRIQQVVRGDSAAYFCASSPRDSASGNEQFFGPGTRLTVL.

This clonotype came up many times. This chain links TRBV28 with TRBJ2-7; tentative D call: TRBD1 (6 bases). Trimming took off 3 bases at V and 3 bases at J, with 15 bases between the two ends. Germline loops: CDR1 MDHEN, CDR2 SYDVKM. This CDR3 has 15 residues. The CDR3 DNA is TGTGCCAGCAGTTTGATATCCAGGGGTGACTACGAGCAGTACTTC. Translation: CASSLISRGDYEQYF.

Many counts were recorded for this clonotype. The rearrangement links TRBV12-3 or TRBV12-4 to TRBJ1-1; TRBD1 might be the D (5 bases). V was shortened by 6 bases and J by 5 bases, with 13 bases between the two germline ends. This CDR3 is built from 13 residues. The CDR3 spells CASSLGVRTEAFF. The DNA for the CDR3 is TGTGCCAGCAGCCTGGGGGTGAGGACTGAAGCTTTCTTT.

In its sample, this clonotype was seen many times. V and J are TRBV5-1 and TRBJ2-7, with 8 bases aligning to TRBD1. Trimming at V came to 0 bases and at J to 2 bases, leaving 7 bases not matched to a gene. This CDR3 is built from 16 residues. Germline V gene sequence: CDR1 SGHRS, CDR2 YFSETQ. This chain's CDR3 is CASSLGRVRGPYEQYF. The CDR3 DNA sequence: TGCGCCAGCAGCTTGGGTCGGGTCAGGGGGCCCTACGAGCAGTACTTC.

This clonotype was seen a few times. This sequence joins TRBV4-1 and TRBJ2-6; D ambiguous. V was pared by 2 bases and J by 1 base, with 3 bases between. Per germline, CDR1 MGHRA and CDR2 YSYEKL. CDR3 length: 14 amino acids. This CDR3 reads CASSQMSGANVLTF. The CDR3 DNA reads TGCGCCAGCAGCCAAATGTCTGGGGCCAACGTCCTGACTTTC.

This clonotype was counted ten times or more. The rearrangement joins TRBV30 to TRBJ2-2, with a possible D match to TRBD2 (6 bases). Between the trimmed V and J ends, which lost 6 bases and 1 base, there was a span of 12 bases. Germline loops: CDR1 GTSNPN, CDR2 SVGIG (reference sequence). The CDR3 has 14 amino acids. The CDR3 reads CACQGGVNTGELFF. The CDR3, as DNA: TGTGCCTGCCAGGGCGGGGTGAACACCGGGGAGCTGTTTTTT.

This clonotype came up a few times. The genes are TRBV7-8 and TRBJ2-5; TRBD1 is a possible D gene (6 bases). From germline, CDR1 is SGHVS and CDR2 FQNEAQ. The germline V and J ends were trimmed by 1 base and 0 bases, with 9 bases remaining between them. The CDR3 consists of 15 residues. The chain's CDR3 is CASSLVPGDQETQYF. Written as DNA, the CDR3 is TGTGCCAGCAGCTTAGTACCAGGGGACCAAGAGACCCAGTACTTC. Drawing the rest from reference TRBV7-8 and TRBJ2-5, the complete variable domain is GAGVSQSPRYKVAKRGQDVALRCDPISGHVSLFWYQQALGQGPEFLTYFQNEAQLDKSGLPSDRFFAERPEGSVSTLKIQRTQQEDSAVYLCASSLVPGDQETQYFGPGTRLLVL.

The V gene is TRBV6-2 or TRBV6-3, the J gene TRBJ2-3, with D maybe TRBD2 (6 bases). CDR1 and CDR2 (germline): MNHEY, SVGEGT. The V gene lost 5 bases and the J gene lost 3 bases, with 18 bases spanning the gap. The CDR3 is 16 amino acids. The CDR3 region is CASSMGQAEGTDTQYF. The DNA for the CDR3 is TGTGCCAGCAGTATGGGGCAGGCGGAGGGGACAGATACGCAGTATTTT.

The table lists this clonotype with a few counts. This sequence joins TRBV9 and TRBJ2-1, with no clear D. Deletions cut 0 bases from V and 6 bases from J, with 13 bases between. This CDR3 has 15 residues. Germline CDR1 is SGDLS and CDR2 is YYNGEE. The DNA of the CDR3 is TGTGCCAGCAGCGTAGGGGGTAGCTTTAGCAATGAGCAGTTCTTC. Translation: CASSVGGSFSNEQFF.

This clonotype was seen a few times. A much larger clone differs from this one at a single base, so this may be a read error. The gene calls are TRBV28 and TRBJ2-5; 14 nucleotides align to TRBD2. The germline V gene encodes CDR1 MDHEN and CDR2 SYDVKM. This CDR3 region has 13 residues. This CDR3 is CATGLAGDNEQLF. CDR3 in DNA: TGTGCCACGGGACTAGCGGGAGACAATGAGCAGCTCTTC.

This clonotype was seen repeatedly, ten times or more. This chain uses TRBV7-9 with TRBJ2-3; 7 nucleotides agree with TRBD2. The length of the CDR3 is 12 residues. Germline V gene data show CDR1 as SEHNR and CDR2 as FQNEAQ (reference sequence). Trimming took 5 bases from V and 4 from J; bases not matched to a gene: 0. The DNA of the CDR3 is TGTGCCAGCAGCCGGGGGGCAGATACGCAGTATTTT. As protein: CASSRGADTQYF.

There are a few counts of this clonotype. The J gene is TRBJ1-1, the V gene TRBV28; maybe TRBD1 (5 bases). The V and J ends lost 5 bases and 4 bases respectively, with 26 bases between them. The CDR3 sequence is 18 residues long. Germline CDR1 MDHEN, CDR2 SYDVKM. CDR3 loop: CASSPATEWGVVPTEAFF. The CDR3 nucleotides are TGTGCCAGCAGTCCGGCGACAGAGTGGGGGGTGGTACCCACTGAAGCTTTCTTT.

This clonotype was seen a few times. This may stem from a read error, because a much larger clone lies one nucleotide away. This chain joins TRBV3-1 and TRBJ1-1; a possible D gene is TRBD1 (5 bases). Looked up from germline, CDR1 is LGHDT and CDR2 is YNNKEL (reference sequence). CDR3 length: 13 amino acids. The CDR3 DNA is TGTGCCCGCAGCCAAGTGGGGGGGACTGAAGCTTTCTTT. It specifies CARSQVGGTEAFF.

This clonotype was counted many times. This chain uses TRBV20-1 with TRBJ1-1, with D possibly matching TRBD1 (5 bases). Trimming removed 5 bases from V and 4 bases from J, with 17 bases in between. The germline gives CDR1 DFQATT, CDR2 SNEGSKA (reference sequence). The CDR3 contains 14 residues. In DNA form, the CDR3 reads TGCAGTGCTCCGGGGGGGGGGATGGGCACTGAAGCTTTCTTT. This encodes CSAPGGGMGTEAFF.

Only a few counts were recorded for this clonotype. CDR3 residues: CVVGNEKLFF. DNA of the CDR3: TGTGTAGTGGGCAATGAAAAACTGTTTTTT. The chain employs TRBV28 and TRBJ1-4; no clear D. In germline, CDR1 is MDHEN, CDR2 SYDVKM. The CDR3 contains 10 residues.

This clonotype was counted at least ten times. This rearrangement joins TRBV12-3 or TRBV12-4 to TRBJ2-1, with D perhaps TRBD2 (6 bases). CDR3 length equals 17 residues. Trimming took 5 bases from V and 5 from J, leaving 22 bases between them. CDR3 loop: CASSPERRGPLDNEQFF. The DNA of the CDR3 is TGTGCCAGCAGTCCCGAGAGGAGGGGCCCCCTTGACAATGAGCAGTTCTTC.

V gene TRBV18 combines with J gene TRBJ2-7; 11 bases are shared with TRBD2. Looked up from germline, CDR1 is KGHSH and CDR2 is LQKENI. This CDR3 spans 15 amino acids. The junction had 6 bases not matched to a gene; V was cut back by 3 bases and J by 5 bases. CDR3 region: CASSPGGLAEDEQYF. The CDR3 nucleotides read TGTGCCAGCTCACCGGGGGGACTAGCGGAAGACGAGCAGTACTTC.

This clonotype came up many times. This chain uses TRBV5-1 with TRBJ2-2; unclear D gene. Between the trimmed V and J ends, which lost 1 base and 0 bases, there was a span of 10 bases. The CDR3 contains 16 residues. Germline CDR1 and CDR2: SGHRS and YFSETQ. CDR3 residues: CASSLSGPSNTGELFF. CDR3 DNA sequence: TGCGCCAGCAGCTTGTCTGGCCCTTCGAACACCGGGGAGCTGTTTTTT.

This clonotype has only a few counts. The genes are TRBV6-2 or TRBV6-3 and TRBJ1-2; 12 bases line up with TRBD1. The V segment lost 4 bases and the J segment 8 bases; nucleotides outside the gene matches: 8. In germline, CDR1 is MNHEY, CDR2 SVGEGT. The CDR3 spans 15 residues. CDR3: CASSSYGTGGRGYTF. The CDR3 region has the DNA TGTGCCAGCAGTTCCTACGGGACAGGGGGCCGGGGCTACACCTTC.

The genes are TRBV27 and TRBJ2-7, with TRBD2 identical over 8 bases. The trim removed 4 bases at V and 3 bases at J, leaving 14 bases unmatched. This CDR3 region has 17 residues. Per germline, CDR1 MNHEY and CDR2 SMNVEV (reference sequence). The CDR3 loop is CASSSGTNSGTYYEQYF. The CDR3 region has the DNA TGTGCCAGCAGTTCGGGGACCAATAGCGGGACGTACTACGAGCAGTACTTC.

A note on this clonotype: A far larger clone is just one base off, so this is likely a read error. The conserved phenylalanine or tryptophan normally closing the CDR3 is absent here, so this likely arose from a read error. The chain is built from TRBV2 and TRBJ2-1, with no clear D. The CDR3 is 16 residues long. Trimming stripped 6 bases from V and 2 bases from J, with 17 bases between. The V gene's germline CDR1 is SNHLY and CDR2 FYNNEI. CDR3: CASRMSIGGAYNEQFS. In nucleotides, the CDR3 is TGTGCCAGCAGGATGTCTATTGGTGGGGCCTACAATGAGCAGTTCTCC.

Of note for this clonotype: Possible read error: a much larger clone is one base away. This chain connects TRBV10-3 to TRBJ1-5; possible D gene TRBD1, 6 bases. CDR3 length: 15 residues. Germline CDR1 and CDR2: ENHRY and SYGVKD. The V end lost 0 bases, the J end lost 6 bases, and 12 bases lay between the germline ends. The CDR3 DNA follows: TGTGCCATCAGTGAGTCGGGGGCCATCAGTCAGCCCCAGCATTTT. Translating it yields CAISESGAISQPQHF.

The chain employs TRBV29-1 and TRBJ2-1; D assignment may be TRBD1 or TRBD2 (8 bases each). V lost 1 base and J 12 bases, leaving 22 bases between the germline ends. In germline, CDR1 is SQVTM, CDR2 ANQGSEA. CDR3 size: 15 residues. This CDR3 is CSVEAGGARTGLQFF. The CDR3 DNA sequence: TGCAGCGTTGAAGCGGGGGGGGCGAGGACAGGGCTGCAGTTCTTC.

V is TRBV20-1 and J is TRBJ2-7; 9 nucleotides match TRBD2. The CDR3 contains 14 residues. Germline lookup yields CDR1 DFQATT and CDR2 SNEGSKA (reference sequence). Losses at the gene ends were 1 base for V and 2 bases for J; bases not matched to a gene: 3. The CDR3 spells CSARVSGSAYEQYF. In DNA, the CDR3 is TGCAGTGCTAGAGTTAGCGGGAGCGCCTACGAGCAGTACTTC.

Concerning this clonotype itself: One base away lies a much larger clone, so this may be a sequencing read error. The DNA for the CDR3 is TGTGCCACCAGCAAGTCGGGCGACACGACAGGGACATATGGCTACACCTTC. The encoded protein is CATSKSGDTTGTYGYTF. J is TRBJ1-2 and V is TRBV15, with TRBD1 matching over 7 bases. V shed 4 bases, J shed 5 bases, and the junction held 16 bases outside the gene matches. Per germline, CDR1 LNHNV and CDR2 YYDKDF (reference sequence). CDR3 length equals 17 residues.

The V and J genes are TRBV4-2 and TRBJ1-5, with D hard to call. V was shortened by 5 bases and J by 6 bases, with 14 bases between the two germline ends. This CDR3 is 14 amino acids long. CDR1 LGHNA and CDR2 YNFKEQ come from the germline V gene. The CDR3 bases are TGTGCCAGCAGCGACCTCAGTTTGGGTCAGCCCCAGCATTTT. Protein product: CASSDLSLGQPQHF.

CDR3 in amino acids: CRPLGDWADTQYF. As DNA, the CDR3 is TGCAGGCCATTGGGGGATTGGGCAGATACGCAGTATTTT. V usage is TRBV20-1 and J usage is TRBJ2-3; TRBD1 or TRBD2 may be the D gene (5 bases each). CDR3 length: 13 residues. Germline V lookup: CDR1 DFQATT, CDR2 SNEGSKA (reference sequence).